The TCR beta chain under discussion was sequenced for a study of cytomegalovirus exposure and HLA in healthy donors. Study-wide results and limits: There were 150 to 200 TCR beta chains listed as cytomegalovirus-associated.

Of note for this clone: Its antigen is currently unknown.

Per germline, CDR1 GTSNPN and CDR2 SVGIG (reference sequence). The CDR3 runs 12 residues. With 2 bases removed from V and 6 bases from J, the gap between germline ends came to 11 bases. The data were produced by immunoSEQ multiplex PCR, yet TCRdb's version contains in-frame clones alone and is incomplete. The sample shows some 120,000 clones, roughly 87% of them seen only once. The J gene is TRBJ2-7, the V gene TRBV30; D not resolved. Source material: PBMCs. The TCR comes from a woman aged 18-29 years in good health and CMV-seronegative. The CDR3 here is CAWSPILREQYF. Here the CDR3 DNA reads TGTGCCTGGAGTCCTATACTCCGCGAGCAGTACTTC.